This passage covers 18 T cell receptor beta chains from one sample sequenced in a study of radiotherapy plus CTLA-4 blockade in lung cancer. Clones were read by immunoSEQ multiplex PCR, and TCRdb kept only the in-frame ones, dropping some. The table has tens of thousands of clones, around 87% seen once. This specimen was peripheral blood, taken from a patient treated with radiotherapy plus ipilimumab. These TCRs come from a human donor with non-small cell lung cancer that progressed on radiotherapy plus ipilimumab.

The V and J genes are TRBV7-2 and TRBJ2-7, with D possibly matching TRBD2 (5 bases). V was pared by 6 bases and J by 3 bases, with 12 bases between. CDR3 length equals 13 residues. CDR1 SGHTA and CDR2 FQGNSA come from the germline V gene. The CDR3 bases are TGTGCCAGCAGTTTCCCGGGGAGCTACGAGCAGTACTTC. As protein: CASSFPGSYEQYF.

The chain employs TRBV2 and TRBJ2-7; D gene ambiguous. Between the trimmed V and J ends, which lost 10 bases and 0 bases, there was a span of 13 bases. The germline CDR1 and CDR2 sequences are SNHLY and FYNNEI. The CDR3 runs 13 residues. The CDR3 region has the DNA TGTGCCAACTCAGCGATGACCTCCTACGAGCAGTACTTC. Residues: CANSAMTSYEQYF.

The chain combines TRBV7-9 with TRBJ1-5, with a possible D match to TRBD1 (5 bases). Trimming removed 5 bases from V and 4 bases from J, with 9 bases in between. The V gene's germline CDR1 is SEHNR and CDR2 FQNEAQ (reference sequence). The CDR3 spans 13 residues. The CDR3 nucleotides are TGTGCCAGCAGCAGGGGCAGTAATCAGCCCCAGCATTTT. Translation gives CASSRGSNQPQHF.

This clone was seen a single time. V gene TRBV4-2 combines with J gene TRBJ2-1, with TRBD2 as a possible D gene (5 bases). This CDR3 contains 14 residues. V was cut by 1 base and J by 9 bases, with 13 bases left in between. Germline loops: CDR1 LGHNA, CDR2 YNFKEQ. CDR3 bases: TGTGCCAGCAGCCAAGTTGCAGCTAGCCTTGAGCAGTTCTTC. Its translation is CASSQVAASLEQFF.

The rearrangement uses TRBV27 and TRBJ2-2; D is perhaps TRBD1 (6 bases). Germline lookup yields CDR1 MNHEY and CDR2 SMNVEV (reference sequence). This CDR3 is built from 15 residues. V shed 5 bases and J shed 2 bases, with 12 bases lying between them. The DNA of the CDR3 is TGTGCCAGCAGTCCACGGACAGTTAACACCGGGGAGCTGTTTTTT. Its protein is CASSPRTVNTGELFF.

The chain uses TRBV27 and TRBJ2-1, with TRBD2 as a possible D gene (6 bases). Germline V gene data show CDR1 as MNHEY and CDR2 as SMNVEV (reference sequence). V dropped 3 bases and J dropped 7 bases, with 16 bases sitting between them. This CDR3 comprises 15 residues. CDR3 protein: CASSFRDSHSNEQFF. The DNA of the CDR3 is TGTGCCAGCAGTTTTCGGGACTCCCATTCTAATGAGCAGTTCTTC.

The V call is TRBV9, the J call TRBJ2-3; the D is unclear. The V end was cut by 0 bases, the J end by 4 bases, with 9 bases between. The CDR3 is 14 amino acids. Germline CDR1 is SGDLS and CDR2 is YYNGEE. The CDR3 region has the DNA TGTGCCAGCAGCGTAGGTATAGGTCCAGATACGCAGTATTTT. Translated: CASSVGIGPDTQYF.

The J gene is TRBJ2-7, the V gene TRBV20-1; tentative D call: TRBD2 (6 bases). Germline values: CDR1 DFQATT, CDR2 SNEGSKA (reference sequence). The V end lost 4 bases, the J end lost 7 bases, and 11 bases lay between the germline ends. CDR3 length: 11 residues. CDR3 sequence reads: CSAIGGMEQYF. Here the CDR3 DNA reads TGCAGTGCTATCGGCGGGATGGAGCAGTACTTC.

The CDR3 nucleotides read TGTGCCTGGAGAAAGGGGGGCTACACCTTC. This gives the protein CAWRKGGYTF. This rearrangement joins TRBV30 to TRBJ1-2, with D maybe TRBD1 (5 bases). The germline gives CDR1 GTSNPN, CDR2 SVGIG (reference sequence). The V end was cut by 3 bases, the J end by 8 bases, with 7 bases between. The length of the CDR3 is 10 residues.

The chain recombines TRBV19 with TRBJ2-1; 7 bases are a match to TRBD1. Germline-derived CDR1 and CDR2 are LNHDA and SQIVND (reference sequence). The ends lost 9 bases at V and 2 bases at J; junction bases unmatched: 4. CDR3 length equals 13 residues. CDR3 nucleotides: TGTGCCAGCCGGGACAGCGCCTACAATGAGCAGTTCTTC. This gives the protein CASRDSAYNEQFF. Together with reference TRBV19 and TRBJ2-1, the CDR3 gives the full variable domain: DGGITQSPKYLFRKEGQNVTLSCEQNLNHDAMYWYRQDPGQGLRLIYYSQIVNDFQKGDIAEGYSVSREKKESFPLTVTSAQKNPTAFYLCASRDSAYNEQFFGPGTRLTVL.

With respect to this clone: Sequence at one end of the junction differs from germline and may be a read error. The chain joins TRBV18 to TRBJ1-1; no firm D call. Germline V CDR1 and CDR2: KGHSH, LQKENI. The CDR3 totals 13 residues. The CDR3 protein is CASSSPLKTEAFF. In DNA form, the CDR3 reads TGTGCCAGCTCATCGCCCTTGAAGACTGAAGCTTTCTTT.

The rearrangement uses TRBV11-1 and TRBJ1-1, with D unclear. The CDR3 is made up of 15 amino acids. Trimming left V 2 bases short and J 0 bases short, with 10 bases between. CDR1 and CDR2 from the germline V gene are SGHAT and FQDESV (reference sequence). CDR3 region: CASSLTLSMNTEAFF. CDR3 nucleotide sequence: TGTGCCAGCAGCTTAACCCTGTCTATGAACACTGAAGCTTTCTTT.

V is TRBV11-3 and J is TRBJ2-5; no clear D. V was clipped by 1 base and J by 4 bases, with 10 bases between them. The CDR3 extends over 14 amino acids. Germline values: CDR1 SGHNT, CDR2 YENEEA. The CDR3 sequence is CASSLVGRPETQYF. The CDR3 coding sequence is TGTGCCAGCAGCTTAGTGGGTCGGCCAGAGACCCAGTACTTC.

V and J are TRBV29-1 and TRBJ2-5; 10 positions match TRBD1. Trimming cost V 7 bases and J 0 bases; bases outside gene matches: 11. Germline V CDR1 and CDR2: SQVTM, ANQGSEA. There are 16 residues in the CDR3. As DNA, the CDR3 is TGCAGCGCCCTAAGGGTGGGACAGGGGTACCAAGAGACCCAGTACTTC. It codes for CSALRVGQGYQETQYF.

The CDR3 loop reads CASSFETLRETQYF. The CDR3 region has the DNA TGTGCCAGCAGCTTTGAGACCCTGCGGGAGACCCAGTACTTC. J is TRBJ2-5 and V is TRBV7-2; D gene uncertain. V dropped 3 bases and J dropped 5 bases, with 13 bases sitting between them. Germline lookup yields CDR1 SGHTA and CDR2 FQGNSA. CDR3 length: 14 residues.

This chain links TRBV10-1 with TRBJ2-7, with 8 bases identical to TRBD2. This CDR3 comprises 14 residues. Germline V gene lookup returns CDR1 WNHNN and CDR2 SYGVQD (reference sequence). After removal of 6 bases from V and 0 bases from J, the junction contained 4 bases not matched to a gene. CDR3 coding DNA: TGCGCCAGCAGCCACGGGAGGGGCTCCTACGAGCAGTACTTC. Its translation is CASSHGRGSYEQYF.

This chain links TRBV14 with TRBJ2-7, with D uncertain. Per the germline V gene, CDR1 is SGHDN and CDR2 is FVKESK. CDR3 length equals 15 residues. With 0 bases removed from V and 2 bases from J, the gap between germline ends came to 11 bases. As DNA, the CDR3 is TGTGCCAGCAGCCAAGACGGATCCCGAACCTACGAGCAGTACTTC. Translation: CASSQDGSRTYEQYF.

V and J are TRBV18 and TRBJ2-1; 7 nucleotides agree with TRBD1. CDR3 length equals 13 residues. In germline, CDR1 is KGHSH, CDR2 LQKENI. V shed 7 bases and J 6 bases; nucleotides not matched to a gene: 6. This CDR3 is CASYRDSFNEQFF. CDR3 in DNA: TGTGCCAGCTACCGGGACAGCTTCAATGAGCAGTTCTTC.